A single sample gave rise to the 14 T cell receptor beta chains below, sequenced in a study of T-cell memory formation after mild COVID-19. TCRdb processed the 5' RACE reads anew with MiXCR; each CDR3 protein has one entry. Of about 610,000 distinct CDR3 sequences listed, 17% were seen once; the top ten hold roughly 8.2%. The sample taken for sequencing was PBMCs or a T cell subset sorted from them (not recorded which). These receptors were taken from an adult woman who had mild COVID-19 (a few samples of this study predate the infection). Cell type and time point are not known.

This clonotype was seen more than once but under ten times. The chain has TRBV27 and TRBJ2-3, with D perhaps assigned TRBD1 or TRBD2 (6 bases each). Germline-derived CDR1 and CDR2 are MNHEY and SMNVEV (reference sequence). Trimming shortened V by 6 bases and J by 2 bases, and 21 bases separated the two germline ends. CDR3 length: 17 amino acids. The CDR3 spells CASRIRTAGGITDTQYF. The CDR3 coding sequence is TGTGCCAGCAGGATCCGGACAGCTGGCGGGATCACAGATACGCAGTATTTT.

This rearrangement joins TRBV7-2 to TRBJ2-2, with D possibly TRBD1 on 7 matching bases. This CDR3 region has 14 residues. Germline V lookup: CDR1 SGHTA, CDR2 FQGNSA. V was clipped by 5 bases and J by 6 bases, with 13 bases between them. Written as DNA, the CDR3 is TGTGCCAGCAGCCCGCAGGGGGGTCCCGGGGAGCTGTTTTTT. Its protein is CASSPQGGPGELFF.

This clonotype came up a few times. The chain joins TRBV7-8 to TRBJ1-2; 12 positions match TRBD1. The CDR3 covers 16 residues. Germline V gene sequence: CDR1 SGHVS, CDR2 FQNEAQ. J was trimmed by 1 base and V by 6 bases; bases with no gene match: 6. CDR3 coding DNA: TGTGCCAGCAGACTCCGGGACAGGGGGCATAACTATGGCTACACCTTC. It specifies CASRLRDRGHNYGYTF. Using reference TRBV7-8 and TRBJ1-2 for the parts outside the CDR3, the full variable domain is GAGVSQSPRYKVAKRGQDVALRCDPISGHVSLFWYQQALGQGPEFLTYFQNEAQLDKSGLPSDRFFAERPEGSVSTLKIQRTQQEDSAVYLCASRLRDRGHNYGYTFGSGTRLTVV.

The J gene is TRBJ2-2, the V gene TRBV4-1, with D unresolved. Germline assignment: CDR1 MGHRA and CDR2 YSYEKL. Trimming shortened V by 0 bases and J by 2 bases, and 4 bases separated the two germline ends. CDR3 length equals 14 residues. CDR3 loop: CASSQEDNTGELFF. The CDR3 DNA reads TGCGCCAGCAGCCAAGAGGACAACACCGGGGAGCTGTTTTTT.

J is TRBJ1-3 and V is TRBV18, with D maybe TRBD1 (6 bases). The V gene's germline CDR1 is KGHSH and CDR2 LQKENI. The CDR3 loop spans 17 amino acids. Trimming removed 3 bases at V and 0 bases at J, with 15 bases between. The CDR3 DNA reads as TGTGCCAGCTCACCCGGCGGGACACCAGCCTCTGGAAACACCATATATTTT. Translation gives CASSPGGTPASGNTIYF.

This clonotype appeared a few times. The chain combines TRBV20-1 with TRBJ2-2, with 13 bases identical to TRBD2. From germline, CDR1 is DFQATT and CDR2 SNEGSKA (reference sequence). This CDR3 is 15 amino acids long. The ends lost 6 bases at V and 6 bases at J; junction bases unmatched: 7. The DNA for the CDR3 is TGCAGTGCCGTGACTAGCGGGGGGATCTCCGGGGAGCTGTTTTTT. It codes for CSAVTSGGISGELFF.

The genes are TRBV7-2 and TRBJ1-3; D is undetermined. V shed 1 base and J shed 0 bases, with 4 bases lying between them. The CDR3 loop spans 14 amino acids. Germline CDR1 and CDR2: SGHTA and FQGNSA. The CDR3 region is CASSLDPSGNTIYF. As DNA, the CDR3 is TGTGCCAGCAGCTTAGATCCCTCTGGAAACACCATATATTTT.

V usage is TRBV6-2 or TRBV6-3 and J usage is TRBJ1-1, with D unresolved. CDR1 and CDR2 (germline): MNHEY, SVGEGT. This CDR3 spans 14 amino acids. V lost 6 bases and J lost 4, with 15 bases in between. This CDR3 reads CASSRYTATTEAFF. CDR3 DNA: TGTGCCAGCAGCCGATACACCGCGACCACTGAAGCTTTCTTT.

This clonotype was observed a handful of times. In DNA form, the CDR3 reads TGTGCCAGCAGCTTTTACTCGGTGTCGGGGTCCTACGAGCAGTACTTC. This sequence encodes CASSFYSVSGSYEQYF. This sequence joins TRBV7-9 and TRBJ2-7; perhaps TRBD2 as D (5 bases). The V gene lost 3 bases and the J gene lost 1 base, with 16 bases spanning the gap. CDR3 length: 16 amino acids. CDR1 is SEHNR and CDR2 is FQNEAQ in the germline V gene (reference sequence).

V is TRBV7-8 and J is TRBJ2-4, with a possible D match to TRBD2 (6 bases). Germline V gene lookup returns CDR1 SGHVS and CDR2 FQNEAQ. The CDR3 runs 15 residues. The germline V and J ends were trimmed by 5 bases and 4 bases, with 15 bases remaining between them. CDR3 sequence (DNA): TGTGCCAGCAGCACTCCGGGACTTGGTAAAAACATTCAGTACTTC. Translated, it gives CASSTPGLGKNIQYF.

CDR3: CASSYSSAGGYNEQFF. In DNA, the CDR3 is TGTGCCAGCAGTTACTCGTCCGCGGGAGGTTACAATGAGCAGTTCTTC. The chain uses TRBV6-5 and TRBJ2-1; 8 positions agree with TRBD2. This CDR3 contains 16 residues. J lost 4 bases, V lost 0 bases, and 5 bases had no gene match. Germline V gene lookup returns CDR1 MNHEY and CDR2 SVGAGI.

This clonotype showed up just a few times. The chain recombines TRBV20-1 with TRBJ2-3; the D gene is possibly TRBD2 (6 bases). The CDR3 is made up of 15 amino acids. Per germline, CDR1 DFQATT and CDR2 SNEGSKA (reference sequence). V was cut by 0 bases and J by 5 bases, with 15 bases left in between. The CDR3 reads CSARDYVGGRDTQYF. The CDR3 DNA reads as TGCAGTGCTAGAGATTACGTGGGGGGTAGAGATACGCAGTATTTT.

A few counts support this clonotype. The chain employs TRBV4-1 and TRBJ2-5; D remains unclear. Trimming took off 6 bases at V and 4 bases at J, with 15 bases between the two ends. There are 14 residues in the CDR3. Per the germline V gene, CDR1 is MGHRA and CDR2 is YSYEKL. The CDR3 bases are TGCGCCAGCAGTTCCACTGAAGTGCCAGAGACCCAGTACTTC. It encodes CASSSTEVPETQYF.

The chain joins TRBV7-9 to TRBJ2-1; D gene unclear. From germline, CDR1 is SEHNR and CDR2 FQNEAQ (reference sequence). The CDR3 totals 10 residues. V was clipped by 3 bases and J by 9 bases, with 3 bases between them. The DNA of the CDR3 is TGTGCCAGCAGCTTCGGTGAGCAGTTCTTC. Its translation is CASSFGEQFF.